The present T cell receptor (beta chain) was sequenced within a study of T cells in localized non-small cell lung cancer. Study results and limitations: Adjacent lung had a median roughly 61 of the 100 largest tumor clones.

Sequenced by immunoSEQ multiplex PCR; TCRdb stores in-frame clones only, minus some. Here the sample spans some 51,000 clones, roughly 89% being singletons. Remarks on this clone: The antigen is undetermined. Within the sample, other DNA sequences also encode this same CDR3.

Germline V CDR1 and CDR2: SGHRS, YFSETQ. V was shortened by 0 bases and J by 7 bases, with 8 bases between the two germline ends. This CDR3 comprises 13 residues. The material sequenced was peripheral blood, taken before any cancer treatment. This chain uses TRBV5-1 with TRBJ1-3; weak D call: TRBD1 (5 bases). The TCR comes from a woman aged 35 to 75 with stage I lung adenocarcinoma. CDR3 in DNA: TGCGCCAGCAGCTTGGGAGGGGAGAACACCATATATTTT. Amino acid sequence: CASSLGGENTIYF.